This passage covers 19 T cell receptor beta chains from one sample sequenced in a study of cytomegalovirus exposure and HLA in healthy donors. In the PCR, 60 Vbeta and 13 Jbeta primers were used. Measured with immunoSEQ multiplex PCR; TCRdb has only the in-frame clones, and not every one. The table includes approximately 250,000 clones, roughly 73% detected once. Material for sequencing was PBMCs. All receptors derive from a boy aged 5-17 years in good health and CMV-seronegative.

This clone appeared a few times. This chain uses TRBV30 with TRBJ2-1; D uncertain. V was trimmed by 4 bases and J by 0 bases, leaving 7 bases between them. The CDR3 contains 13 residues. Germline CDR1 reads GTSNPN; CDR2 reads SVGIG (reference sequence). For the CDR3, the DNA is TGTGCCTGGATGGCACCCTCCTACAATGAGCAGTTCTTC. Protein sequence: CAWMAPSYNEQFF.

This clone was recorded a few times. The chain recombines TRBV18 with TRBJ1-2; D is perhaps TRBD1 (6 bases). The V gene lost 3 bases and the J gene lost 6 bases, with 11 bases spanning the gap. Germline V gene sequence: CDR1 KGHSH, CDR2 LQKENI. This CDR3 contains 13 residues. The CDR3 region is CASSPIEGDGYTF. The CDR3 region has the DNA TGTGCCAGCTCACCGATCGAGGGGGATGGCTACACCTTC.

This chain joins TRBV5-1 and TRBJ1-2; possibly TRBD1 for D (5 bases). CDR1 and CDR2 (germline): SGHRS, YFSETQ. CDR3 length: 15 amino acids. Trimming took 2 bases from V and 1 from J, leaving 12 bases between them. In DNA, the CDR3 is TGCGCCAGCAGCTTCGGGGGGACCCATAACTATGGCTACACCTTC. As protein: CASSFGGTHNYGYTF.

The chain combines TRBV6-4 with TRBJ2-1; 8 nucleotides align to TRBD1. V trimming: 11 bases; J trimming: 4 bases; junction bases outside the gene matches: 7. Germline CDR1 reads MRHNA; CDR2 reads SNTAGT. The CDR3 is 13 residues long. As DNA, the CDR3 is TGTGCCCCCATCAGGGGGCAGTACAATGAGCAGTTCTTC. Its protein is CAPIRGQYNEQFF.

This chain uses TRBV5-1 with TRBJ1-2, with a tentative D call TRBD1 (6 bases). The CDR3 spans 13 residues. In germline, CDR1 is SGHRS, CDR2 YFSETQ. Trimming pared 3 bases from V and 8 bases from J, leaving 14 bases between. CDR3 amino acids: CASSSGAGEGYTF. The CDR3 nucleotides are TGCGCCAGCAGCTCTGGGGCAGGGGAAGGCTACACCTTC. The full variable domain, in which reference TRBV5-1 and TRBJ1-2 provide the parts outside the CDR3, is KAGVTQTPRYLIKTRGQQVTLSCSPISGHRSVSWYQQTPGQGLQFLFEYFSETQRNKGNFPGRFSGRQFSNSRSEMNVSTLELGDSALYLCASSSGAGEGYTFGSGTRLTVV.

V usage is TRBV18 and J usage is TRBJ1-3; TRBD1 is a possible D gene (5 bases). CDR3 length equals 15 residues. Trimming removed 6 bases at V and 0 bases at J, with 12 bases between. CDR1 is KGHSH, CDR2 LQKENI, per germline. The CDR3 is CASSFDSLSGNTIYF. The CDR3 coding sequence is TGTGCCAGCTCCTTTGACAGTCTCTCTGGAAACACCATATATTTT.

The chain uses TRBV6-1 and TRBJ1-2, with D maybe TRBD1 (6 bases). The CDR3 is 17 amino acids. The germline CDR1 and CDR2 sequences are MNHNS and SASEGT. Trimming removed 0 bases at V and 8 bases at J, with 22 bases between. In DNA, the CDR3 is TGTGCCAGCAGTGAAGCGTTGTACAGGGTCAGCCAAAGGGGCTACACCTTC. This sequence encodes CASSEALYRVSQRGYTF.

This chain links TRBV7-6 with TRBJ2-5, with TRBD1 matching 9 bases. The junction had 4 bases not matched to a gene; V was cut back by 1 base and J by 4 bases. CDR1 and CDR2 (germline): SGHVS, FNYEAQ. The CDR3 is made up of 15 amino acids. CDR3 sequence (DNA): TGTGCCAGCAGCTTAGGCTGGACAGGGGCAGAGACCCAGTACTTC. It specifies CASSLGWTGAETQYF.

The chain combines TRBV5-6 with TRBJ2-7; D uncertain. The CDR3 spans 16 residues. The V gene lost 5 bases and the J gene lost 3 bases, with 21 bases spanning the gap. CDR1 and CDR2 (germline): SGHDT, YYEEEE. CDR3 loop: CASSYRRSLPYYEQYF. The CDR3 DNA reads TGTGCCAGCAGTTACAGACGAAGCTTACCTTACTACGAGCAGTACTTC.

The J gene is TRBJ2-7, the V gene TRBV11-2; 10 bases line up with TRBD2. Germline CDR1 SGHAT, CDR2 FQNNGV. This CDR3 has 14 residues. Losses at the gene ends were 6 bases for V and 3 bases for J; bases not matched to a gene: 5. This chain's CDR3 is CASRRLAGHYEQYF. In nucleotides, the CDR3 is TGTGCCAGCAGGCGACTAGCGGGCCACTACGAGCAGTACTTC.

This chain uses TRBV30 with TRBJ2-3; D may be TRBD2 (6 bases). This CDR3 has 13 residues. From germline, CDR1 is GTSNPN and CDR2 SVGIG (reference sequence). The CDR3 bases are TGTGCTACAAATAGAGCGGGTGTTTATGGGCAGTATTTT. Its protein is CATNRAGVYGQYF.

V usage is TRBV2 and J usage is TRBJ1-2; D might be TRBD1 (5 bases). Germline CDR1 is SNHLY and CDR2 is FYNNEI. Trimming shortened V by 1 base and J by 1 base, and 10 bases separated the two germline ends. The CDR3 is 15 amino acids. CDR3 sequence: CASSEGGMGNYGYTF. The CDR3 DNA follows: TGTGCCAGCAGTGAAGGGGGCATGGGTAACTATGGCTACACCTTC.

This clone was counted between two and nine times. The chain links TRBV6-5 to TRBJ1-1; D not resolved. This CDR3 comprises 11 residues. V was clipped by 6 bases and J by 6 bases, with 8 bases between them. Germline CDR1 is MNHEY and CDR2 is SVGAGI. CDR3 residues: CASSREAEAFF. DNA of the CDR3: TGTGCCAGCAGCCGAGAAGCTGAAGCTTTCTTT.

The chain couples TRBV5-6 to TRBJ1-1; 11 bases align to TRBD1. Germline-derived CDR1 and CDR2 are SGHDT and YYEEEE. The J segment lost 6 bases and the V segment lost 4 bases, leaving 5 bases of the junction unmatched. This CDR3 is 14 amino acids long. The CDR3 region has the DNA TGTGCCAGCAGCGCCGGGACAGGGGGATCTGAAGCTTTCTTT. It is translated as CASSAGTGGSEAFF.

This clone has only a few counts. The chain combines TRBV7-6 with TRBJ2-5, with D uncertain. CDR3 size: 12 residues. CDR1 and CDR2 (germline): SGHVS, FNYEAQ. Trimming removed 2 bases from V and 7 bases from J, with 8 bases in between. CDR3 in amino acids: CASSLLVRTQYF. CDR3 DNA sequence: TGTGCCAGCAGCTTATTAGTGCGGACCCAGTACTTC.

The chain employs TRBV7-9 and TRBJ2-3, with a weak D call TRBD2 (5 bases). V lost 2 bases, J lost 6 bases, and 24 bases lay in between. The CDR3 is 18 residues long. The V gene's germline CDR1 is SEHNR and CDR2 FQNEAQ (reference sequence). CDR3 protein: CASSLMVLRLAGLDTQYF. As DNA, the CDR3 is TGTGCCAGCAGCTTAATGGTTTTGAGGCTAGCCGGACTCGATACGCAGTATTTT.

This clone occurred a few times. The DNA of the CDR3 is TGCGCCAGCAGCTCCCAGGGTCGGGAGGGCCTTCACGGGGAGCTGTTTTTT. It codes for CASSSQGREGLHGELFF. The V and J genes are TRBV4-1 and TRBJ2-2; the match to TRBD2 covers 8 bases. CDR1 is MGHRA and CDR2 is YSYEKL in the germline V gene. V gave up 5 bases and J gave up 7 bases; unmatched junction bases: 15. The CDR3 has 17 residues.

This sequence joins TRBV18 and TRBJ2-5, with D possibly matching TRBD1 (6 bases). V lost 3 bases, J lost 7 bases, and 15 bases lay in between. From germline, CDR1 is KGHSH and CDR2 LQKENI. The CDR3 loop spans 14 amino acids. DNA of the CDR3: TGTGCCAGCTCACCCTCTACAGTAGGGGGGACCCAGTACTTC. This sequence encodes CASSPSTVGGTQYF.

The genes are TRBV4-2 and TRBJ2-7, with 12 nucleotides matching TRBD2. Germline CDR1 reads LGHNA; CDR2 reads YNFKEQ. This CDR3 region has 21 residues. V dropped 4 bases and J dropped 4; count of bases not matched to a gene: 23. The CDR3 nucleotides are TGTGCCAGCAGCCCTCTGGTGATGTGGCTAGCGGGGGGGCAATGGGTATACGAGCAGTACTTC. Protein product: CASSPLVMWLAGGQWVYEQYF.